The 24 T cell receptor beta chains listed next were all sequenced from one sample in a study of blood T cell repertoires in COVID-19. Only in-frame clones appear in the TCRdb table, and some are missing; sequencing was by immunoSEQ multiplex PCR. The profile shows around 230,000 clones, 75% to 90% of them singletons. The sequenced sample was peripheral blood. The receptor source for this set is a man aged 25-45 years who had recovered from COVID-19.

This clone came up a few times. The CDR3, as DNA: TGTGCCAGCAGCGTAGCTATAGCCCGCACAGATACGCAGTATTTT. It translates to CASSVAIARTDTQYF. The rearrangement joins TRBV9 to TRBJ2-3; D is unresolved. Germline V gives CDR1 SGDLS, CDR2 YYNGEE. This CDR3 contains 15 residues. Trimming cost V 0 bases and J 1 base, with 9 bases left between them.

This clone came up once. This chain joins TRBV6-5 and TRBJ2-5; 8 nucleotides align to TRBD2. This CDR3 region has 14 residues. The trim removed 5 bases at V and 1 base at J, leaving 3 bases unmatched. Looked up from germline, CDR1 is MNHEY and CDR2 is SVGAGI. The CDR3 DNA is TGTGCCAGCAGTAGACTAGCGAGCCAAGAGACCCAGTACTTC. Residues: CASSRLASQETQYF.

J is TRBJ1-2 and V is TRBV6-5; 9 bases match TRBD1. Germline CDR1 and CDR2: MNHEY and SVGAGI. The CDR3 is 15 amino acids. V shed 5 bases, J shed 4 bases, and the junction held 8 bases outside the gene matches. The CDR3 DNA sequence: TGTGCCAGCAGTCCTACAGGGGGCGGTGGCTATGGCTACACCTTC. Residues: CASSPTGGGGYGYTF.

This chain connects TRBV18 to TRBJ2-1; 9 nucleotides match TRBD2. The J segment lost 4 bases and the V segment lost 3 bases, leaving 7 bases of the junction unmatched. Germline CDR1 reads KGHSH; CDR2 reads LQKENI. The CDR3 is made up of 16 amino acids. The CDR3 region has the DNA TGTGCCAGCTCACCGGGACTAGCCGATGGATACAATGAGCAGTTCTTC. Translated: CASSPGLADGYNEQFF.

The J gene is TRBJ1-1, the V gene TRBV12-5; D possibly corresponds to TRBD1 (6 bases). Germline-derived CDR1 and CDR2 are LGHNT and FRNRAP. Deletions cut 1 base from V and 0 bases from J, with 9 bases between. The CDR3 extends over 15 amino acids. The CDR3 nucleotides read TGTGCTAGTGGTTTGGGCGGGGGGCTGAACACTGAAGCTTTCTTT. Translation gives CASGLGGGLNTEAFF.

This chain connects TRBV6-5 to TRBJ1-2; D unclear. V gave up 4 bases and J gave up 0 bases, with 12 bases separating them. Germline V lookup: CDR1 MNHEY, CDR2 SVGAGI. This CDR3 is built from 15 residues. CDR3 in amino acids: CASSLRETANYGYTF. CDR3 nucleotide sequence: TGTGCCAGCAGTTTGAGGGAAACAGCTAACTATGGCTACACCTTC.

This clone was recorded only once. The V gene is TRBV19, the J gene TRBJ2-7; a possible D gene is TRBD1 (6 bases). The V end was cut by 2 bases, the J end by 3 bases, with 8 bases between. The CDR3 sequence is 13 residues long. Germline CDR1 LNHDA, CDR2 SQIVND (reference sequence). The DNA of the CDR3 is TGTGCCAGTAGTATACAGACAGGCTACGAGCAGTACTTC. This gives the protein CASSIQTGYEQYF.

The gene calls are TRBV11-2 and TRBJ2-1; tentatively, D is TRBD2 (6 bases). CDR1 is SGHAT, CDR2 FQNNGV, per germline. The CDR3 runs 14 residues. Between the trimmed V and J ends, which lost 7 bases and 7 bases, there was a span of 17 bases. CDR3 amino acids: CASTIRGNVNEQFF. DNA of the CDR3: TGTGCCAGCACTATTCGGGGGAACGTGAATGAGCAGTTCTTC.

In DNA form, the CDR3 reads TGCGCCAGCAGCTTGGGAGCGACAGGGGGCAGAGAGACCCAGTACTTC. As protein: CASSLGATGGRETQYF. J is TRBJ2-5 and V is TRBV5-1; 10 nucleotides align to TRBD1. CDR3 length: 16 amino acids. CDR1 and CDR2 (germline): SGHRS, YFSETQ. Trimming took 0 bases from V and 4 from J; bases not matched to a gene: 6.

V usage is TRBV9 and J usage is TRBJ2-7, with 7 bases fitting TRBD2. The germline V gene has CDR1 SGDLS and CDR2 YYNGEE. The junction had 9 bases not matched to a gene; V was cut back by 0 bases and J by 3 bases. This CDR3 has 16 amino acids. CDR3 bases: TGTGCCAGCAGCGTAGCTGCTAGCGGTGATTTCTACGAGCAGTACTTC. This gives the protein CASSVAASGDFYEQYF.

The chain recombines TRBV7-9 with TRBJ2-7; D is uncertain. V shed 5 bases and J shed 0 bases, with 17 bases lying between them. Germline loops: CDR1 SEHNR, CDR2 FQNEAQ (reference sequence). The CDR3 covers 16 residues. CDR3 sequence: CASSPRTAKSSYEQYF. CDR3 DNA sequence: TGTGCCAGCAGCCCCCGAACAGCCAAGAGCTCCTACGAGCAGTACTTC.

The V and J genes are TRBV11-3 and TRBJ2-1; D is undetermined. The CDR3 covers 12 residues. CDR1 SGHNT and CDR2 YENEEA come from the germline V gene. The V end was cut by 4 bases, the J end by 4 bases, with 5 bases between. CDR3 amino acids: CASSSFYNEQFF. The CDR3, as DNA: TGTGCCAGCAGCTCCTTTTACAATGAGCAGTTCTTC. Variable domain in full (rest from reference TRBV11-3 and TRBJ2-1): EAGVVQSPRYKIIEKKQPVAFWCNPISGHNTLYWYLQNLGQGPELLIRYENEEAVDDSQLPKDRFSAERLKGVDSTLKIQPAELGDSAVYLCASSSFYNEQFFGPGTRLTVL.

The chain couples TRBV12-3 or TRBV12-4 to TRBJ1-6, with 7 nucleotides matching TRBD1. The trim removed 7 bases at V and 13 bases at J, leaving 7 bases unmatched. The CDR3 is 12 amino acids. The DNA of the CDR3 is TGTGCCAGCACCACGACAGGGAGCCCCCTCCACTTT. It yields the protein CASTTTGSPLHF.

A single count supports this clone. The chain is built from TRBV14 and TRBJ1-1, with D perhaps TRBD1 (6 bases). The V gene's germline CDR1 is SGHDN and CDR2 FVKESK. This CDR3 has 15 residues. Trimming removed 6 bases from V and 0 bases from J, with 14 bases in between. The CDR3 sequence: CASRQGGRMNTEAFF. The CDR3 DNA reads as TGTGCCAGCAGACAGGGAGGGCGCATGAACACTGAAGCTTTCTTT.

This clone was detected only a few times. The chain carries TRBV23-1 and TRBJ2-7, with a tentative D call TRBD1 (5 bases). TRBV23-1 is reported as an ORF; its role is uncertain. The CDR3 runs 17 residues. Trimming removed 6 bases from V and 2 bases from J, with 23 bases in between. CDR3 residues: CASSQKEPPGSAYEQYF. The CDR3, as DNA: TGCGCCAGCAGCCAAAAAGAGCCACCAGGGTCTGCCTACGAGCAGTACTTC.

The chain joins TRBV4-3 to TRBJ2-1, with 9 bases lining up with TRBD2. In germline, CDR1 is LGHNA, CDR2 YSLEER. The CDR3 totals 14 residues. The J segment lost 7 bases and the V segment lost 4 bases, leaving 5 bases of the junction unmatched. This chain's CDR3 is CASSRSGGRNEQFF. CDR3 DNA: TGCGCCAGCAGCCGTAGCGGGGGTAGGAATGAGCAGTTCTTC.

The V gene is TRBV6-1, the J gene TRBJ1-2; D perhaps matches TRBD1 (5 bases). Trimming cost V 0 bases and J 1 base, with 15 bases left between them. The CDR3 is 17 amino acids. In germline, CDR1 is MNHNS, CDR2 SASEGT. CDR3 amino acids: CASSEAPRQGGNYGYTF. The CDR3 DNA is TGTGCCAGCAGTGAAGCCCCCCGGCAGGGAGGTAACTATGGCTACACCTTC.

V is TRBV13 and J is TRBJ2-4; maybe TRBD2 (7 bases). V was shortened by 1 base and J by 2 bases, with 15 bases between the two germline ends. Germline loops: CDR1 PRHDT, CDR2 FYEKMQ (reference sequence). This CDR3 is 17 amino acids long. The CDR3 spells CASSLVGWGGPKNIQYF. The CDR3 coding sequence is TGTGCCAGCAGCTTAGTTGGGTGGGGGGGCCCCAAAAACATTCAGTACTTC.

The chain is built from TRBV7-6 and TRBJ1-1; D is perhaps TRBD1 (5 bases). CDR1 and CDR2 from the germline V gene are SGHVS and FNYEAQ. This CDR3 has 13 amino acids. Deletions cut 6 bases from V and 11 bases from J, with 19 bases between. DNA of the CDR3: TGTGCCAGCAGTCCCGGGACTACTCTTGAGGCTTTCTTT. Translated: CASSPGTTLEAFF.

V is TRBV4-1 and J is TRBJ2-3; 10 nucleotides line up with TRBD2. The CDR3 is 16 amino acids. V shed 4 bases, J shed 6 bases, and the junction held 10 bases outside the gene matches. Germline V lookup: CDR1 MGHRA, CDR2 YSYEKL. The CDR3 sequence is CASSLGLAGAVDTQYF. DNA for the CDR3: TGCGCCAGCAGCCTGGGTCTAGCGGGGGCCGTGGATACGCAGTATTTT.

J is TRBJ2-1 and V is TRBV15; weak D call: TRBD1 (5 bases). The germline V gene has CDR1 LNHNV and CDR2 YYDKDF (reference sequence). This CDR3 is 15 amino acids long. V lost 3 bases to trimming and J lost 4 bases, with 13 bases between them. Written as DNA, the CDR3 is TGTGCCACCAGCAGCTTTGGGGCGCAGTACAATGAGCAGTTCTTC. This sequence encodes CATSSFGAQYNEQFF.

The chain recombines TRBV30 with TRBJ1-6; a weak D match, TRBD1 (5 bases). This CDR3 contains 13 residues. Trimming took off 8 bases at V and 11 bases at J, with 19 bases between the two ends. The germline CDR1 and CDR2 sequences are GTSNPN and SVGIG (reference sequence). The DNA of the CDR3 is TGTGCCGTGGTGGGGGGGGATACGGCACCCCTCCACTTT. Encoded protein: CAVVGGDTAPLHF.

This chain connects TRBV23-1 to TRBJ2-4; 10 bases line up with TRBD1. TRBV23-1 carries the ORF label, with uncertain function. This CDR3 has 19 amino acids. After removal of 7 bases from V and 0 bases from J, the junction contained 15 bases not matched to a gene. In DNA, the CDR3 is TGCGCCAGCAAACGACCGGGACAGGGGTGCTCCCTAGCCAAAAACATTCAGTACTTC. It codes for CASKRPGQGCSLAKNIQYF.

The chain carries TRBV7-9 and TRBJ2-7; 11 nucleotides match TRBD2. The CDR3 is 14 amino acids. Germline trimming cut 5 bases from V and 6 bases from J; bases unmatched to any gene: 6. Germline V lookup: CDR1 SEHNR, CDR2 FQNEAQ (reference sequence). The CDR3 protein is CASSRGLAAGEQYF. CDR3 DNA sequence: TGTGCCAGCAGCCGGGGACTAGCGGCGGGCGAGCAGTACTTC.